The entry below describes one T cell receptor beta chain. The length of the CDR3 is 14 residues. CDR1 and CDR2 (germline): LNHDA, SQIVND (reference sequence). V was shortened by 8 bases and J by 1 base, with 11 bases between the two germline ends. The sample originates from a study of blood T cell repertoires in COVID-19. Repertoires were generated with immunoSEQ multiplex PCR, while TCRdb's copy carries only in-frame clones and drops some. This sample has around 360,000 clones, with more than 75% found just once. Clinical history as reported by participants underpinned cohort assignment. The clonotype comes from a woman between 25 and 40 years old who had recovered from COVID-19. Sequencing was carried out using PBMCs or T cells enriched from blood (not recorded which). V gene TRBV19 combines with J gene TRBJ2-2, with a weak D call TRBD2 (6 bases). The CDR3 region has the DNA TGTGCCAGTTGGGGGACTCGGAACACCGGGGAGCTGTTTTTT. Protein product: CASWGTRNTGELFF.